These 14 T cell receptor beta chains originate from one sample sequenced in a study of T cell responses to AZD1222 COVID-19 vaccine. Clones were sequenced by immunoSEQ multiplex PCR, and TCRdb holds only the in-frame ones, with some missing. The profile shows around 100,000 clones, about 85% of them singletons. The sequencing used peripheral blood, collected 28 days after the second AZD1222 dose. These receptors came from an adult who received the AZD1222 COVID-19 vaccine.

The V and J genes are TRBV7-9 and TRBJ1-1; D gene uncertain. V lost 1 base to trimming and J lost 12 bases, with 15 bases between them. CDR1 and CDR2 from the germline V gene are SEHNR and FQNEAQ (reference sequence). The CDR3 has 13 residues. The CDR3 region has the DNA TGTGCCAGCAGCTTAGGCCCCTTGGAGGCAACTTTCTTT. Translation gives CASSLGPLEATFF.

The chain joins TRBV27 to TRBJ1-4; weak D call: TRBD1 (6 bases). The V and J ends lost 6 bases and 4 bases respectively, with 9 bases between them. CDR1 and CDR2 (germline): MNHEY, SMNVEV (reference sequence). The CDR3 loop spans 13 amino acids. The CDR3 protein is CASRRTVNEKLFF. The CDR3 DNA reads as TGTGCCAGCAGGCGGACAGTTAATGAAAAACTGTTTTTT.

The chain joins TRBV9 to TRBJ1-4, with D unclear. There are 17 residues in the CDR3. Germline assignment: CDR1 SGDLS and CDR2 YYNGEE. V lost 0 bases and J lost 1, with 13 bases in between. CDR3 sequence: CASSVGAGAGTNEKLFF. The CDR3 coding sequence is TGTGCCAGCAGCGTAGGGGCGGGCGCTGGAACTAATGAAAAACTGTTTTTT.

V usage is TRBV5-1 and J usage is TRBJ1-1; D unresolved. The V gene lost 0 bases and the J gene lost 0 bases, with 9 bases spanning the gap. Germline-derived CDR1 and CDR2 are SGHRS and YFSETQ. This CDR3 has 15 residues. The CDR3 region is CASSLGSPLNTEAFF. The DNA of the CDR3 is TGCGCCAGCAGCTTGGGCAGTCCTTTGAACACTGAAGCTTTCTTT.

The rearrangement joins TRBV2 to TRBJ2-7; no firm D call. The CDR3 is made up of 12 amino acids. V was cut by 7 bases and J by 0 bases, with 7 bases left in between. CDR1 is SNHLY and CDR2 is FYNNEI in the germline V gene. The CDR3 loop is CASTTHSYEQYF. The CDR3 coding sequence is TGTGCCAGCACCACACACTCCTACGAGCAGTACTTC.

V is TRBV3-1 (or the pseudogene TRBV3-2) and J is TRBJ2-1, with D possibly matching TRBD2 (5 bases). V lost 3 bases, J lost 12 bases, and 15 bases lay in between. From germline, CDR1 is LGHDT and CDR2 YNNKEL (reference sequence). The length of the CDR3 is 13 residues. This CDR3 is CASSHSRLAVQFF. The DNA for the CDR3 is TGTGCCAGCAGCCATTCCCGCCTAGCAGTGCAGTTCTTC.

This clone showed up just once. The chain combines TRBV30 with TRBJ2-2; D possibly uses TRBD1 or TRBD2 (5 bases each). The CDR3 is 18 residues long. The V gene lost 2 bases and the J gene lost 0 bases, with 19 bases spanning the gap. Germline assignment: CDR1 GTSNPN and CDR2 SVGIG (reference sequence). This CDR3 is CAWSREPRGIANTGELFF. Written as DNA, the CDR3 is TGTGCCTGGAGTAGGGAACCGAGGGGAATCGCGAACACCGGGGAGCTGTTTTTT.

The chain employs TRBV15 and TRBJ1-6; D is uncertain. The germline V gene encodes CDR1 LNHNV and CDR2 YYDKDF (reference sequence). The CDR3 spans 17 residues. The germline V and J ends were trimmed by 0 bases and 0 bases, with 9 bases remaining between them. The CDR3, as DNA: TGTGCCACCAGCAGAGATCGGGTGAGCTCCTATAATTCACCCCTCCACTTT. Protein sequence: CATSRDRVSSYNSPLHF.

The rearrangement links TRBV11-1 to TRBJ2-7, with D possibly matching TRBD1 (6 bases). The CDR3 runs 13 residues. Germline CDR1 and CDR2: SGHAT and FQDESV (reference sequence). Between the trimmed V and J ends, which lost 1 base and 6 bases, there was a span of 10 bases. The CDR3 spells CASSLEQGTEQYF. The DNA for the CDR3 is TGTGCCAGCAGCTTAGAACAGGGAACCGAGCAGTACTTC.

This chain links TRBV6-1 with TRBJ2-7; no reliable D call. Per germline, CDR1 MNHNS and CDR2 SASEGT. The length of the CDR3 is 15 residues. Trimming left V 1 base short and J 3 bases short, with 13 bases between. The CDR3 sequence is CASSEGLPRDYEQYF. DNA of the CDR3: TGTGCCAGCAGTGAAGGTCTCCCGAGAGACTACGAGCAGTACTTC.

The chain combines TRBV29-1 with TRBJ1-1, with D uncertain. Germline V gene data show CDR1 as SQVTM and CDR2 as ANQGSEA. The CDR3 consists of 14 residues. V was pared by 4 bases and J by 2 bases, with 14 bases between. The DNA of the CDR3 is TGCAGCGTTGGGACTGGACGCGAAAACACTGAAGCTTTCTTT. This gives the protein CSVGTGRENTEAFF.

The rearrangement uses TRBV28 and TRBJ1-4; no definite D call. V was shortened by 3 bases and J by 3 bases, with 8 bases between the two germline ends. This CDR3 is built from 14 residues. Per the germline V gene, CDR1 is MDHEN and CDR2 is SYDVKM. CDR3 nucleotide sequence: TGTGCCAGCAGTTTGCGGAGGGCTAATGAAAAACTGTTTTTT. Translation: CASSLRRANEKLFF.

On this clone itself: Compared with germline, one end of the junction differs, possibly owing to a read error. The rearrangement joins TRBV6-1 to TRBJ2-3, with D maybe TRBD1 (6 bases). The CDR3 has 13 residues. Germline V gene data show CDR1 as MNHNS and CDR2 as SASEGT. Here the CDR3 DNA reads TGTGCCAGCAGTGATCACCCGGACAGCTCTTCGAATTTT. Amino acid sequence: CASSDHPDSSSNF.

The chain carries TRBV7-2 and TRBJ2-7, with 13 bases aligning to TRBD2. J was trimmed by 2 bases and V by 0 bases; bases with no gene match: 1. CDR1 is SGHTA, CDR2 FQGNSA, per germline. The CDR3 is 16 residues long. For the CDR3, the DNA is TGTGCCAGCAGCTTAGCAGGACTAGCGGGGGCCTACGAGCAGTACTTC. This codes for CASSLAGLAGAYEQYF.